The 30 T cell receptor beta chains listed next were all sequenced from one sample in a study of CD8+ T cells in alopecia areata. Reverse transcription of extracted RNA yielded cDNA, which provided the sequencing template. Data came from immunoSEQ multiplex PCR; TCRdb stores just in-frame clones and leaves some out. The sample consists of 100,000 to 120,000 clones, 45% to 70% of them appearing once. The sequencing input was CD8+ T cells sorted from blood. All receptors come from a human donor in good health.

The chain recombines TRBV6-5 with TRBJ1-1, with 8 nucleotides matching TRBD1. This CDR3 comprises 16 residues. J lost 1 base, V lost 2 bases, and 6 bases had no gene match. Germline-derived CDR1 and CDR2 are MNHEY and SVGAGI. CDR3: CASSYRRQGPNTEAFF. DNA of the CDR3: TGTGCCAGCAGTTACCGACGACAGGGGCCGAACACTGAAGCTTTCTTT.

This rearrangement joins TRBV29-1 to TRBJ1-5; D is unresolved. The length of the CDR3 is 13 residues. Deletions cut 5 bases from V and 3 bases from J, with 11 bases between. Germline CDR1 is SQVTM and CDR2 is ANQGSEA. The CDR3, as DNA: TGCAGCGTTCCGACAAGTCTCAATCAGCCCCAGCATTTT. Amino acid sequence: CSVPTSLNQPQHF.

The gene calls are TRBV5-1 and TRBJ1-1; TRBD1 matches at 11 bases. The V gene's germline CDR1 is SGHRS and CDR2 YFSETQ. The CDR3 length is 16 residues. V lost 4 bases, J lost 4 bases, and 9 bases stayed unmatched. CDR3 amino acids: CASSLGTGGWGTEAFF. For the CDR3, the DNA is TGCGCCAGCAGCCTTGGGACAGGGGGATGGGGCACTGAAGCTTTCTTT.

The CDR3 loop reads CASSFRRLDGTDTQYF. In nucleotides, the CDR3 is TGTGCCAGCAGCTTTAGACGACTAGACGGCACAGATACGCAGTATTTT. The chain links TRBV5-4 to TRBJ2-3, with D possibly being TRBD2 (6 bases). This CDR3 has 16 residues. Deletions cut 2 bases from V and 1 base from J, with 14 bases between. Looked up from germline, CDR1 is SGHNT and CDR2 is YYREEE (reference sequence).

V and J are TRBV6-4 and TRBJ2-1; 9 bases are shared with TRBD2. CDR1 and CDR2 from the germline V gene are MRHNA and SNTAGT. Germline trimming cut 5 bases from V and 3 bases from J; bases unmatched to any gene: 8. The CDR3 has 16 residues. The CDR3 protein is CASSTDPSGNYNEQFF. The CDR3 DNA reads as TGTGCCAGCAGTACCGATCCTAGCGGGAACTACAATGAGCAGTTCTTC.

This clone was observed once. This chain connects TRBV27 to TRBJ2-7; 7 bases fit TRBD1. The germline V gene has CDR1 MNHEY and CDR2 SMNVEV (reference sequence). The junction had 10 bases not matched to a gene; V was cut back by 5 bases and J by 12 bases. The CDR3 is made up of 12 amino acids. The CDR3 nucleotides read TGTGCCAGCAGTCCGACGGGACAGCCCGGGTACTTC. Its translation: CASSPTGQPGYF.

The V and J genes are TRBV6-1 and TRBJ1-1, with 11 bases aligning to TRBD1. This CDR3 is 15 amino acids long. After removal of 5 bases from V and 2 bases from J, the junction contained 4 bases not matched to a gene. The germline V gene has CDR1 MNHNS and CDR2 SASEGT. The CDR3 nucleotides are TGTGCCAGCAGTCGGGGGACAGGGGGAAACACTGAAGCTTTCTTT. As protein: CASSRGTGGNTEAFF.

This clone was counted only a few times. It may be a read error: a sequence one base away is much more abundant. This CDR3 is also generated by other DNA sequences in the sample. This rearrangement joins TRBV4-1 to TRBJ2-2; TRBD1 matches at 8 bases. The CDR3 is 15 amino acids. Germline V gene lookup returns CDR1 MGHRA and CDR2 YSYEKL. The CDR3 reads CASSPTGENTGELFF. For the CDR3, the DNA is TGTGCCAGCAGCCCGACAGGGGAGAACACCGGGGAGCTGTTTTTT.

This clone has just a few counts. V usage is TRBV7-2 and J usage is TRBJ2-3, with TRBD1 as a possible D gene (6 bases). Looked up from germline, CDR1 is SGHTA and CDR2 is FQGNSA. The ends were cut back, 1 base at V and 0 bases at J, with 11 bases in the middle. The length of the CDR3 is 16 residues. The CDR3 spells CASSLDPGQSTDTQYF. CDR3 DNA: TGTGCCAGCAGCTTAGACCCCGGACAGAGCACAGATACGCAGTATTTT. Combining the CDR3 with reference TRBV7-2 and TRBJ2-3 gives the whole variable domain GAGVSQSPSNKVTEKGKDVELRCDPISGHTALYWYRQSLGQGLEFLIYFQGNSAPDKSGLPSDRFSAERTGGSVSTLTIQRTQQEDSAVYLCASSLDPGQSTDTQYFGPGTRLTVL.

This clone came up a few times. CDR3 amino acids: CASSLKLDLFRCEQYF. The CDR3 DNA reads as TGTGCCAGCAGCTTAAAGCTAGACCTATTTCGGTGTGAGCAGTACTTC. The rearrangement joins TRBV7-8 to TRBJ2-7, with D unresolved. The V end was cut by 2 bases, the J end by 7 bases, with 21 bases between. Germline CDR1 reads SGHVS; CDR2 reads FQNEAQ. The CDR3 loop spans 16 amino acids.

In its sample, this clone was seen a few times. This chain links TRBV6-6 with TRBJ1-1, with 8 bases that match TRBD1. This CDR3 comprises 12 residues. The trim removed 6 bases at V and 8 bases at J, leaving 5 bases unmatched. Germline V gene lookup returns CDR1 MNHNY and CDR2 SVGAGI (reference sequence). CDR3 protein: CASRRNRGEAFF. The CDR3 bases are TGTGCCAGCAGACGAAACAGGGGGGAAGCTTTCTTT.

This clone was found a few times. The rearrangement joins TRBV15 to TRBJ2-2, with 7 positions matching TRBD2. From germline, CDR1 is LNHNV and CDR2 YYDKDF (reference sequence). Trimming took 8 bases from V and 1 from J; bases not matched to a gene: 4. The CDR3 runs 14 residues. The CDR3 region has the DNA TGTGCCACCGCCGGACTAGTGAACACCGGGGAGCTGTTTTTT. Its protein product is CATAGLVNTGELFF.

The chain joins TRBV27 to TRBJ2-1, with D tentatively TRBD1 (5 bases). Germline V gives CDR1 MNHEY, CDR2 SMNVEV (reference sequence). V was pared by 3 bases and J by 8 bases, with 11 bases between. The CDR3 extends over 13 amino acids. The CDR3: CASSFQGRDEQFF. CDR3 nucleotide sequence: TGTGCCAGCAGTTTTCAGGGTCGGGATGAGCAGTTCTTC.

This clone appeared a few times. The sample has other DNA sequences that encode this CDR3 too. The V call is TRBV9, the J call TRBJ1-1, with 8 bases that match TRBD1. This CDR3 has 12 amino acids. Germline loops: CDR1 SGDLS, CDR2 YYNGEE. J gave up 8 bases and V 2 bases, and 2 bases lay outside the gene matches. In nucleotides, the CDR3 is TGTGCCAGCAGCGTGCGACAGGGGGAAGCTTTCTTT. Amino acid sequence: CASSVRQGEAFF.

The rearrangement links TRBV7-9 to TRBJ1-2, with D possibly matching TRBD1 (5 bases). The CDR3 covers 18 residues. CDR1 is SEHNR, CDR2 FQNEAQ, per germline (reference sequence). V was trimmed by 3 bases and J by 8 bases, leaving 28 bases between them. CDR3 sequence: CASSFSQLDPVGARGYTF. The CDR3 nucleotides are TGTGCCAGCAGCTTTTCCCAATTGGACCCTGTAGGGGCGAGAGGCTACACCTTC.

This sequence joins TRBV30 and TRBJ1-4, with TRBD1 matching over 7 bases. This CDR3 is 15 amino acids long. Germline trimming cut 4 bases from V and 3 bases from J; bases unmatched to any gene: 8. Looked up from germline, CDR1 is GTSNPN and CDR2 is SVGIG (reference sequence). CDR3 DNA sequence: TGTGCCTGGAATCTGTTCGGACAGGCTAATGAAAAACTGTTTTTT. Protein sequence: CAWNLFGQANEKLFF.

This clone was counted between two and nine times. V usage is TRBV13 and J usage is TRBJ2-7; 10 nucleotides align to TRBD1. The CDR3 spans 18 residues. The junction had 14 bases not matched to a gene; V was cut back by 5 bases and J by 1 base. CDR1 is PRHDT, CDR2 FYEKMQ, per germline (reference sequence). CDR3 sequence: CASSGAVTGGSQSYEQYF. CDR3 nucleotide sequence: TGTGCCAGCAGCGGAGCCGTGACAGGGGGCTCCCAATCCTACGAGCAGTACTTC.

V is TRBV2 and J is TRBJ1-6; no definite D call. Germline CDR1 SNHLY, CDR2 FYNNEI. Between the trimmed V and J ends, which lost 5 bases and 9 bases, there was a span of 17 bases. CDR3 size: 15 residues. CDR3 protein: CASSISSGGGSPLHF. CDR3 nucleotide sequence: TGTGCCAGCAGTATAAGCAGTGGAGGTGGTTCACCCCTCCACTTT.

The rearrangement links TRBV30 to TRBJ2-7; D possibly uses TRBD1 or TRBD2 (5 bases each). Germline V lookup: CDR1 GTSNPN, CDR2 SVGIG (reference sequence). V lost 2 bases and J 6 bases, leaving 14 bases between the germline ends. This CDR3 spans 13 amino acids. The CDR3 sequence: CAWSTPGPSEQYF. The CDR3 DNA reads as TGTGCCTGGAGTACGCCGGGACCATCCGAGCAGTACTTC.

The rearrangement joins TRBV10-3 to TRBJ2-7, with 10 positions matching TRBD2. With 3 bases clipped from V and 2 bases from J, the junction kept 7 bases outside the gene matches. The germline gives CDR1 ENHRY, CDR2 SYGVKD. The CDR3 spans 16 residues. The CDR3 sequence is CAISEKRGGPTYEQYF. The CDR3 nucleotides read TGTGCCATCAGTGAAAAGCGGGGGGGCCCTACCTACGAGCAGTACTTC.

This clone occurred a few times. This chain uses TRBV11-1 with TRBJ2-7; 7 bases agree with TRBD1. This CDR3 contains 13 residues. Germline V gene lookup returns CDR1 SGHAT and CDR2 FQDESV (reference sequence). V shed 7 bases and J 3 bases; nucleotides not matched to a gene: 6. In DNA, the CDR3 is TGTGCCAGCACCCAGGGGGACGGCTACGAGCAGTACTTC. Residues: CASTQGDGYEQYF.

In its sample, this clone ranks as medium-sized (0.01 to 0.1%). This chain uses TRBV6-4 with TRBJ2-2; 9 bases fit TRBD2. The CDR3 covers 15 residues. CDR1 and CDR2 from the germline V gene are MRHNA and SNTAGT. V was clipped by 5 bases and J by 5 bases; unmatched bases: 6. Here the CDR3 reads CASSRDSGGTGELFF. The CDR3 DNA reads TGTGCCAGCAGTCGGGATAGCGGGGGAACCGGGGAGCTGTTTTTT.

This clone was seen a single time. The rearrangement joins TRBV5-1 to TRBJ1-1; no reliable D call. The length of the CDR3 is 15 residues. The V gene lost 1 base and the J gene lost 2 bases, with 12 bases spanning the gap. The germline V gene has CDR1 SGHRS and CDR2 YFSETQ. CDR3 sequence: CASSLTGGRNTEAFF. The DNA of the CDR3 is TGCGCCAGCAGCTTGACTGGCGGACGAAACACTGAAGCTTTCTTT.

The J gene is TRBJ1-5, the V gene TRBV4-3, with no clear D. Trimming stripped 0 bases from V and 0 bases from J, with 12 bases between. Per germline, CDR1 LGHNA and CDR2 YSLEER. The CDR3 has 17 amino acids. The CDR3 loop is CASSQDLIGVSNQPQHF. The CDR3 DNA is TGCGCCAGCAGCCAAGATCTCATAGGCGTTAGCAATCAGCCCCAGCATTTT.

This sequence joins TRBV5-1 and TRBJ1-1, with D uncertain. In germline, CDR1 is SGHRS, CDR2 YFSETQ. The CDR3 is made up of 12 amino acids. The V and J ends lost 1 base and 6 bases respectively, with 7 bases between them. CDR3 loop: CASSLISSEAFF. The CDR3 DNA sequence: TGCGCCAGCAGCTTGATCTCCTCTGAAGCTTTCTTT.

This clone occurred a few times. The chain employs TRBV27 and TRBJ1-2, with D maybe TRBD1 (5 bases). Deletions cut 7 bases from V and 6 bases from J, with 21 bases between. The CDR3 is 15 amino acids. CDR1 is MNHEY and CDR2 is SMNVEV in the germline V gene (reference sequence). CDR3 sequence: CASISLPLGTHGYTF. The CDR3 region has the DNA TGTGCCAGCATTTCATTACCTCTGGGGACCCATGGCTACACCTTC.

This clone was seen a few times. This chain links TRBV28 with TRBJ2-7; 8 bases are shared with TRBD1. Germline assignment: CDR1 MDHEN and CDR2 SYDVKM. The trim removed 10 bases at V and 2 bases at J, leaving 7 bases unmatched. The CDR3 has 13 residues. CDR3 coding DNA: TGTGCCACCTGGGGCAGGGGGCCCTACGAGCAGTACTTC. It yields the protein CATWGRGPYEQYF.

The rearrangement joins TRBV5-6 to TRBJ1-5, with D unresolved. The CDR3 extends over 12 amino acids. CDR1 SGHDT and CDR2 YYEEEE come from the germline V gene. V was cut by 4 bases and J by 8 bases, with 10 bases left in between. The DNA for the CDR3 is TGTGCCAGCAGCCGACTATCGGAGCCCCAGCATTTT. Residues: CASSRLSEPQHF.

CDR3 region: CASSVMGGEVDNEQFF. The CDR3 DNA reads as TGTGCCAGCAGCGTCATGGGAGGAGAAGTAGACAATGAGCAGTTCTTC. This chain connects TRBV9 to TRBJ2-1; D might be TRBD2 (6 bases). The CDR3 has 16 amino acids. CDR1 is SGDLS and CDR2 is YYNGEE in the germline V gene. Trimming took 2 bases from V and 5 from J, leaving 17 bases between them.

This clone has only a few counts. The V gene is TRBV7-9, the J gene TRBJ2-5; 8 bases align to TRBD2. The CDR3 has 16 residues. V lost 2 bases to trimming and J lost 4 bases; unmatched junction nucleotides: 9. Germline V gene data show CDR1 as SEHNR and CDR2 as FQNEAQ (reference sequence). The chain's CDR3 is CASSLRGGGRGETQYF. DNA of the CDR3: TGTGCCAGCAGCTTACGAGGCGGGGGGAGAGGAGAGACCCAGTACTTC.